This T cell receptor (beta chain) was recorded in a study of T cell responses to AZD1222 COVID-19 vaccine. Profiling relied on immunoSEQ multiplex PCR, and the TCRdb table lists in-frame clones only, not all of them. The sample includes tens of thousands of clones, 70% to 90% of them seen just once. The sequence was obtained from an adult in good health. The sequences come from peripheral blood, collected on day 0 of AZD1222 vaccination.

The CDR3: CASSLWGLGGETQYF. The CDR3 nucleotides are TGTGCCAGCAGCTTGTGGGGACTAGGGGGGGAGACCCAGTACTTC. The genes are TRBV5-8 and TRBJ2-5; TRBD2 matches at 8 bases. J gave up 5 bases and V 1 base, and 7 bases lay outside the gene matches. Germline V gives CDR1 SGHTS, CDR2 YDEGEE. This CDR3 spans 15 amino acids.